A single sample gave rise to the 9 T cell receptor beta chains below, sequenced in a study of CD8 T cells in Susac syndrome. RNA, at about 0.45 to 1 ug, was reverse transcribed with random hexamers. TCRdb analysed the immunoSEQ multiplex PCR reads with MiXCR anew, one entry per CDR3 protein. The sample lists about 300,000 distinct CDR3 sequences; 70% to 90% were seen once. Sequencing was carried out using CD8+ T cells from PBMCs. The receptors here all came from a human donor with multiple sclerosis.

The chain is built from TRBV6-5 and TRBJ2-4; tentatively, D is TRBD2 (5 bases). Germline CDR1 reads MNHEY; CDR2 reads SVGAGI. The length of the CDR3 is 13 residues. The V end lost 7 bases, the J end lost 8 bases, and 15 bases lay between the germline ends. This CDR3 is CASTGLGGDIQYF. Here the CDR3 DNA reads TGTGCCAGCACGGGGTTGGGTGGAGACATTCAGTACTTC.

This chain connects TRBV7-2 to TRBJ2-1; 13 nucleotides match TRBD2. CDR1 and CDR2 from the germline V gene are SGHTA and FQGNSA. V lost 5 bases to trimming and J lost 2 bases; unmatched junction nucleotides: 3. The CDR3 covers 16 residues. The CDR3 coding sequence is TGTGCCAGCAGCGAAGGACTAGCGGGGGCCTACAATGAGCAGTTCTTC. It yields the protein CASSEGLAGAYNEQFF.

CDR3 residues: CASSLNGNRGEQYF. DNA for the CDR3: TGTGCCAGCAGTTTAAATGGGAATCGGGGGGAGCAGTACTTC. V gene TRBV28 combines with J gene TRBJ2-7, with D perhaps TRBD2 (6 bases). Germline V gene lookup returns CDR1 MDHEN and CDR2 SYDVKM. Trimming shortened V by 2 bases and J by 7 bases, and 15 bases separated the two germline ends. The CDR3 runs to 14 residues.

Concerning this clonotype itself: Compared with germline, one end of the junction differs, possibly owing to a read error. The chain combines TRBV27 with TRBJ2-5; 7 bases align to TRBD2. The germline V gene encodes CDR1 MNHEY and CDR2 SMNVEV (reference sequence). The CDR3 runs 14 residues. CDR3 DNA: TGTGCCAGCAGTTTAATCGGGGCGGGAGAGACCCATTACTTC. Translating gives CASSLIGAGETHYF.

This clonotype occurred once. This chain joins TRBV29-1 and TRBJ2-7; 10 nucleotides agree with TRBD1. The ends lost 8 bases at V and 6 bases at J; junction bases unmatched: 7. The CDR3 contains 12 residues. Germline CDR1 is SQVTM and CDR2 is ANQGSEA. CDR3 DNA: TGCAGCATCTCGACAGGGGGCGCCGAGCAGTACTTC. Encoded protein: CSISTGGAEQYF.

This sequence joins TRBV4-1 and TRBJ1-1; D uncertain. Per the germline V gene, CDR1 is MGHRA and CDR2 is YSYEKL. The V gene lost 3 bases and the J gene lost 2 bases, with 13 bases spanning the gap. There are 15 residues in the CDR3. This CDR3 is CASSHPSGLNTEAFF. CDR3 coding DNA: TGCGCCAGCAGCCATCCATCGGGCCTCAACACTGAAGCTTTCTTT.

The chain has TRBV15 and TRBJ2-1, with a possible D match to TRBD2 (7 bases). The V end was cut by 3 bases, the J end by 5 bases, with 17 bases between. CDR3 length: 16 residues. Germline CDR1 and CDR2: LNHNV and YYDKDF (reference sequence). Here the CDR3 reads CATSRTGGRSHNEQFF. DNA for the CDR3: TGTGCCACCAGCAGGACCGGGGGGCGATCCCACAATGAGCAGTTCTTC.

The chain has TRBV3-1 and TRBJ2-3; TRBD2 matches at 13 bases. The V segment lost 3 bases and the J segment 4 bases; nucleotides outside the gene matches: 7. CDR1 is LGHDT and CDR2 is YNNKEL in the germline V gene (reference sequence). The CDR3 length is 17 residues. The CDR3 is CASSHPTSGRVADTQYF. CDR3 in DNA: TGTGCCAGCAGCCACCCAACTAGCGGGAGGGTTGCAGATACGCAGTATTTT.

CDR3 sequence (DNA): TGTGCCAGCAGCGTGAGTGGGTCAGACTACGAGCAGTACTTC. Amino acids: CASSVSGSDYEQYF. The rearrangement joins TRBV9 to TRBJ2-7; D is uncertain. Trimming removed 2 bases from V and 3 bases from J, with 12 bases in between. The CDR3 covers 14 residues. Germline V gives CDR1 SGDLS, CDR2 YYNGEE. The whole variable domain, remainder taken from reference TRBV9 and TRBJ2-7, is DSGVTQTPKHLITATGQRVTLRCSPRSGDLSVYWYQQSLDQGLQFLIQYYNGEERAKGNILERFSAQQFPDLHSELNLSSLELGDSALYFCASSVSGSDYEQYFGPGTRLTVT.